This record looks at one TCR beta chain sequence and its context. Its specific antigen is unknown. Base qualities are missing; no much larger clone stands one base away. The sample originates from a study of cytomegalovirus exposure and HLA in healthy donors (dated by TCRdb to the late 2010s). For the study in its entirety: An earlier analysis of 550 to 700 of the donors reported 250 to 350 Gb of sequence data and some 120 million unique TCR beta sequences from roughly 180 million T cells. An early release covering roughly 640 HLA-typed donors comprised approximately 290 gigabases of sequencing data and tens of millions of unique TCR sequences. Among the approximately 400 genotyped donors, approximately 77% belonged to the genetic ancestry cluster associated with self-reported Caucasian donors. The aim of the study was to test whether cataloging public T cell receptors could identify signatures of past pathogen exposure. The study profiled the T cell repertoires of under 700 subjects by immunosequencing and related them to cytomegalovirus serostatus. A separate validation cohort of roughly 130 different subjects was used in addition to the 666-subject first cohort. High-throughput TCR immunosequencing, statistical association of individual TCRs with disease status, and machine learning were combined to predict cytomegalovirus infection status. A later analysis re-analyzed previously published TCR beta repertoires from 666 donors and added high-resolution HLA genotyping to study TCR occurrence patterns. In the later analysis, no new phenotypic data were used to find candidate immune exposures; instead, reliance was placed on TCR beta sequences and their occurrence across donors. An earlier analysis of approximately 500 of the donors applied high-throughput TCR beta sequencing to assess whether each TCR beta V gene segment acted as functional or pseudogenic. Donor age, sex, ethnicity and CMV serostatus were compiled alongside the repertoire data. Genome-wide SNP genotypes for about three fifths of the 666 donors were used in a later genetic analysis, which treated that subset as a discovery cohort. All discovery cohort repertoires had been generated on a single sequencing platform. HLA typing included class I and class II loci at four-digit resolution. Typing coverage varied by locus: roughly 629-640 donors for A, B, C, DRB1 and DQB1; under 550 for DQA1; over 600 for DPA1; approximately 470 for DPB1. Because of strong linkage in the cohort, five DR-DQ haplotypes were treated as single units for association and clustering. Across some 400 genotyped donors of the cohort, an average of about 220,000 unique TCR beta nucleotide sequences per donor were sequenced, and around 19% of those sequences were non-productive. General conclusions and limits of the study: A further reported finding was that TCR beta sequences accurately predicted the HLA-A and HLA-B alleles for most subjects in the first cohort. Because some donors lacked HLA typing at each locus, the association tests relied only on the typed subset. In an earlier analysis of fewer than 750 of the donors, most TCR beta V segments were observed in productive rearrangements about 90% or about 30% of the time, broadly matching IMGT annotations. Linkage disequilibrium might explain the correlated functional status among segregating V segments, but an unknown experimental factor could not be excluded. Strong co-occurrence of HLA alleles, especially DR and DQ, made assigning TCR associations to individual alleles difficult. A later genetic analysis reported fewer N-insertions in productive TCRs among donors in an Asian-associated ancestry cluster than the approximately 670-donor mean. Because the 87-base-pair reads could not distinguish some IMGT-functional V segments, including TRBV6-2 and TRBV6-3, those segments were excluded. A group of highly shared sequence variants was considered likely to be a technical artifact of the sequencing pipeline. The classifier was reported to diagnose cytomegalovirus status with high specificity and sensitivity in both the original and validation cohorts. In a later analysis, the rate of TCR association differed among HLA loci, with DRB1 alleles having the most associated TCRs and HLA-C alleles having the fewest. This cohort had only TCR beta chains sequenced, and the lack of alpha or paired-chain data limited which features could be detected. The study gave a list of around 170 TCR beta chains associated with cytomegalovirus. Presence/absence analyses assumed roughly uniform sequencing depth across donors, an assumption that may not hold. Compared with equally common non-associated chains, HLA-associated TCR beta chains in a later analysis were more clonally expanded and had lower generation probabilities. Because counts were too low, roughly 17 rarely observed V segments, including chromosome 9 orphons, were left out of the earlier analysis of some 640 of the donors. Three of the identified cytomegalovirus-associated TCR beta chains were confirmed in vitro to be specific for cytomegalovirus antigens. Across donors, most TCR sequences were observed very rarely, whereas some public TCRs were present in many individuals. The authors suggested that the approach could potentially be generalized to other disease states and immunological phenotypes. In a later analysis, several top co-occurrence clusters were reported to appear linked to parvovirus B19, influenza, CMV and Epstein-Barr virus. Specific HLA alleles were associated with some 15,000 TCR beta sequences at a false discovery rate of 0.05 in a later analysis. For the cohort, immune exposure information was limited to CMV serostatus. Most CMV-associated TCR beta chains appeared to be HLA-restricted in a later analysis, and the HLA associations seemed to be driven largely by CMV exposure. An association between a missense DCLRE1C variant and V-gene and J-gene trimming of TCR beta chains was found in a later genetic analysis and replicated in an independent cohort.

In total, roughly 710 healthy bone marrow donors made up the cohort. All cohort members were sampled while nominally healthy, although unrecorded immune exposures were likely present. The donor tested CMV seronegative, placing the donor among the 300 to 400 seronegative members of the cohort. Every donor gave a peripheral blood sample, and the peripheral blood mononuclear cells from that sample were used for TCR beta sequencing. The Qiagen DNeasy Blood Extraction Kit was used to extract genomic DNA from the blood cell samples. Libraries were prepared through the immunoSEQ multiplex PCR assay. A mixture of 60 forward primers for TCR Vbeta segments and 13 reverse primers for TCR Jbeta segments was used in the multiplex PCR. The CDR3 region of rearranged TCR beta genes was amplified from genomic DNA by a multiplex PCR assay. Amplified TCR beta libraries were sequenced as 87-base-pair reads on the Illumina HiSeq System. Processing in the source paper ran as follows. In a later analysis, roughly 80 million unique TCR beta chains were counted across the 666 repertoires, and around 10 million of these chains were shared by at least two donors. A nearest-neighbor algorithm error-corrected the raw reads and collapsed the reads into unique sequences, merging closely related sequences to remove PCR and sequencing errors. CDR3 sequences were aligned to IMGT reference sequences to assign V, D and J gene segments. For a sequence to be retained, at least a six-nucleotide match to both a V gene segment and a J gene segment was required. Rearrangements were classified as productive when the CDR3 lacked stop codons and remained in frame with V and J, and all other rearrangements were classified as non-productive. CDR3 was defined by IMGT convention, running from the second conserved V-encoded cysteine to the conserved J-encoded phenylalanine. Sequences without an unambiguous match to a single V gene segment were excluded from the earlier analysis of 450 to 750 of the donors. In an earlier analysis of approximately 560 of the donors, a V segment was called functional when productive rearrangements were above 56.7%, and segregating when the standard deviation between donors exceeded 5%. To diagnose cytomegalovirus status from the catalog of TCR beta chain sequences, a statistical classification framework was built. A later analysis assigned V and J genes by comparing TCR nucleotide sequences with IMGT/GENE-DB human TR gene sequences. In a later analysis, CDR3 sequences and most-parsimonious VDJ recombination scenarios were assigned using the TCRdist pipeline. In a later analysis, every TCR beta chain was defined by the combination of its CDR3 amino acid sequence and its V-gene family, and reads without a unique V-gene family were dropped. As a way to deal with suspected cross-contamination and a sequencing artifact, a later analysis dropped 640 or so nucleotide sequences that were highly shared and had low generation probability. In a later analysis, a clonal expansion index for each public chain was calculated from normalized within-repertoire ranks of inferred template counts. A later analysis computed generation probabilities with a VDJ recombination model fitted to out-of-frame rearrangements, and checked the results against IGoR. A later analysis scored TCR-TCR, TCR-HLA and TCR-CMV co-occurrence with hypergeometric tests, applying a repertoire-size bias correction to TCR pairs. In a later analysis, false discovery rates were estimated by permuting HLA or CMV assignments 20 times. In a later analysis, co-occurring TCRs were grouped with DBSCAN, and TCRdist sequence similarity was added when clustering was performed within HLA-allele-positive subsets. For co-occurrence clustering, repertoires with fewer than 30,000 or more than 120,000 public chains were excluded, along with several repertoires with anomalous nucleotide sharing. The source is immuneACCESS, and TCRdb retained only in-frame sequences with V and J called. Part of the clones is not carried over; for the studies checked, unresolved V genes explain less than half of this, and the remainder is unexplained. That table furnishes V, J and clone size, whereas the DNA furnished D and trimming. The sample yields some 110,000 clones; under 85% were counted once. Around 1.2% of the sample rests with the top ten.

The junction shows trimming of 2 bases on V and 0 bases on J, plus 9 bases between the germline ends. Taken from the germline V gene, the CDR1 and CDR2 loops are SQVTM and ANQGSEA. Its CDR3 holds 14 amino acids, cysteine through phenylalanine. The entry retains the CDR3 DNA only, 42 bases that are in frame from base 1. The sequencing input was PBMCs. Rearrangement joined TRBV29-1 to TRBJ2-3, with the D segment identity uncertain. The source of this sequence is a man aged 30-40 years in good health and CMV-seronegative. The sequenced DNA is TGCAGCGTTGAAACAGCCACGAGCACAGATACGCAGTATTTT. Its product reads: CSVETATSTDTQYF.